One T cell receptor beta chain is described in this entry. No antigen is known for it. The CDR3 extends over 14 amino acids. The germline V gene has CDR1 SQVTM and CDR2 ANQGSEA. V was clipped by 5 bases and J by 4 bases, with 15 bases between them. Amplified TCR beta CDR3 regions were obtained using RNA transcripts as template. RT-PCR with HTBI primers came first, then second-round multiplex PCR. A single record per CDR3 protein comes from TCRdb applying MiXCR to the multiplex PCR reads. Counted here are 900,000 to 1,200,000 distinct CDR3 sequences, about 35% occurring once; the ten biggest clones make up around 10%. The data derive from a study of Graves' ophthalmopathy and Graves' hyperthyroidism. Broader study findings: A 13-signature model separated ophthalmopathy from stable hyperthyroidism, reaching 85% to 90% sensitivity and under 82% specificity cross-validated. Progression of ophthalmopathy was predicted by the model with roughly 71% sensitivity and roughly 78% specificity.

Clinicians diagnosed using symptoms, serum thyroxine, TRAb, thyroid ultrasound and orbital computed tomography. The sequencing input was peripheral blood or thyroid tissue (not recorded which). This TCR was recovered from an adult man with Graves' hyperthyroidism. The rearrangement uses TRBV29-1 and TRBJ1-5, with D perhaps TRBD1 (6 bases). Written as DNA, the CDR3 is TGCAGCGTTTCCCGGGAGACAGGAAATCAGCCCCAGCATTTT. Encoded protein: CSVSRETGNQPQHF.